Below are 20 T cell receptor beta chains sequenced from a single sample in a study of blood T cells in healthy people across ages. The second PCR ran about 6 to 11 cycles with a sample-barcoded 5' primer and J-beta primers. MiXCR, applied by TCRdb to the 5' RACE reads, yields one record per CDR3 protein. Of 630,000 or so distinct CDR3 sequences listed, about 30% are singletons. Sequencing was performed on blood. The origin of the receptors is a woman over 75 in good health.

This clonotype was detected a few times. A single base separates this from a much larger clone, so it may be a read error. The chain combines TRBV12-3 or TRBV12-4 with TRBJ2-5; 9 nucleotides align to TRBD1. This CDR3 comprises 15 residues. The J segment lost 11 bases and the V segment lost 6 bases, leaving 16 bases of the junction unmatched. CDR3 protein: CASRYYTGGGNEQYF. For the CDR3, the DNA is TGTGCCAGCAGGTATTATACAGGGGGCGGCAATGAGCAGTACTTC.

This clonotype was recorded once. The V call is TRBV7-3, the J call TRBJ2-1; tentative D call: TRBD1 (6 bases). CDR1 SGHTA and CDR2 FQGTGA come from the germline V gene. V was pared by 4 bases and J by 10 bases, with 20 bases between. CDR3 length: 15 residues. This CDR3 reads CASSSSAQGTGEQFF. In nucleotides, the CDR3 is TGTGCCAGCAGCTCGTCGGCGCAGGGGACCGGGGAGCAGTTCTTC.

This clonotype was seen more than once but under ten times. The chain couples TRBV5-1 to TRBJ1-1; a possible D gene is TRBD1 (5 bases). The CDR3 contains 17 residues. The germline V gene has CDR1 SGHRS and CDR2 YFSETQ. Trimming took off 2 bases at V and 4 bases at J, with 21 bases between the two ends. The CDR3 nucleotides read TGCGCCAGCAGCTTCCTGGGGCAGGGAGGCTGGAGCACTGAAGCTTTCTTT. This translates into CASSFLGQGGWSTEAFF.

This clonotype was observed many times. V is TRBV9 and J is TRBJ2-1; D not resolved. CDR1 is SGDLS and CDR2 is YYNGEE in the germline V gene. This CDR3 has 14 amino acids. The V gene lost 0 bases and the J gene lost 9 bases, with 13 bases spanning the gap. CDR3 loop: CASSVDPLSSEQFF. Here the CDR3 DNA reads TGTGCCAGCAGCGTAGATCCCCTAAGTAGTGAGCAGTTCTTC.

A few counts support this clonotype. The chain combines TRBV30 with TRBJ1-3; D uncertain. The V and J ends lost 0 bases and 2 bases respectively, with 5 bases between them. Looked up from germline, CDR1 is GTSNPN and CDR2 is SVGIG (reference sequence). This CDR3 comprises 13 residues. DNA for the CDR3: TGTGCCTGGAGTGTAAATGCTGGAAACACCATATATTTT. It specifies CAWSVNAGNTIYF.

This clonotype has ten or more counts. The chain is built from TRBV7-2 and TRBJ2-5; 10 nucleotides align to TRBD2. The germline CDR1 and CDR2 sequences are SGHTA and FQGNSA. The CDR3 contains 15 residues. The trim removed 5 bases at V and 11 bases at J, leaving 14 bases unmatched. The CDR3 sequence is CASSQFSGLAGEQYF. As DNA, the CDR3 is TGTGCCAGCAGCCAATTTAGTGGTCTAGCGGGGGAACAGTACTTC.

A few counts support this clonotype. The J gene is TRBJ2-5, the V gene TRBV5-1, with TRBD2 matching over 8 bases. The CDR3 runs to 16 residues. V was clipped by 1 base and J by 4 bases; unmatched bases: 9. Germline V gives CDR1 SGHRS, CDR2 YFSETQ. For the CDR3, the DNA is TGCGCCAGCAGCTTGATCACAGCGGGAGAGGTAGAGACCCAGTACTTC. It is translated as CASSLITAGEVETQYF. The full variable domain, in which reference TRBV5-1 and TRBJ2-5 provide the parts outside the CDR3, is KAGVTQTPRYLIKTRGQQVTLSCSPISGHRSVSWYQQTPGQGLQFLFEYFSETQRNKGNFPGRFSGRQFSNSRSEMNVSTLELGDSALYLCASSLITAGEVETQYFGPGTRLLVL.

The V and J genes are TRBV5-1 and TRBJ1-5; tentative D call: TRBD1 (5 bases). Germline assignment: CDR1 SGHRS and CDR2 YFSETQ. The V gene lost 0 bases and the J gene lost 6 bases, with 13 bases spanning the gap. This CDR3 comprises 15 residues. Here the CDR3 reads CASSLEAGGSQPQHF. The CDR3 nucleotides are TGCGCCAGCAGCTTGGAGGCGGGGGGGTCTCAGCCCCAGCATTTT. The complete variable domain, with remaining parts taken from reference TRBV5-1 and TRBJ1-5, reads KAGVTQTPRYLIKTRGQQVTLSCSPISGHRSVSWYQQTPGQGLQFLFEYFSETQRNKGNFPGRFSGRQFSNSRSEMNVSTLELGDSALYLCASSLEAGGSQPQHFGDGTRLSIL.

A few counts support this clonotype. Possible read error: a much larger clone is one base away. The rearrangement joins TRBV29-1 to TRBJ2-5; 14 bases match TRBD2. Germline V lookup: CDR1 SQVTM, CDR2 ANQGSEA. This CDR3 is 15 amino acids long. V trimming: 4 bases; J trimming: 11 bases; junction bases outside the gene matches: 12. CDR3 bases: TGCAGCGTTGGGATGACTAGCGGGGGGGTCAGTGAGCAGTACTTC. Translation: CSVGMTSGGVSEQYF.

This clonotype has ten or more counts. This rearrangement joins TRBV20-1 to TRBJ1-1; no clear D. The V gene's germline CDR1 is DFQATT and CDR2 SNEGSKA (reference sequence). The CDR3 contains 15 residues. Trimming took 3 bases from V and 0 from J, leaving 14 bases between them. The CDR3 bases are TGCAGTGCTAGGTGGTCAGAAAAAGTGAACACTGAAGCTTTCTTT. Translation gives CSARWSEKVNTEAFF.

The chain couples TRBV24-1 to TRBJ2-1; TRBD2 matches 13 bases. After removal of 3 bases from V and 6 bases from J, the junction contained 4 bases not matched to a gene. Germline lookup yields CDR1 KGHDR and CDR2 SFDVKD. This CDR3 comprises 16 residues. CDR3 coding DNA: TGTGCCACCAGTGATCCCGGGACTAGCGGGACCAATGAGCAGTTCTTC. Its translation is CATSDPGTSGTNEQFF.

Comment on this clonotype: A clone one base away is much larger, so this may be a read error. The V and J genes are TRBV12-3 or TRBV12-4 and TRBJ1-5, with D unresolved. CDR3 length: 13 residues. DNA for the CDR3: TGTGCCGGCAGCGCCTGGGAGAATCAGCCCCAGCATTTT. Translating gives CAGSAWENQPQHF.

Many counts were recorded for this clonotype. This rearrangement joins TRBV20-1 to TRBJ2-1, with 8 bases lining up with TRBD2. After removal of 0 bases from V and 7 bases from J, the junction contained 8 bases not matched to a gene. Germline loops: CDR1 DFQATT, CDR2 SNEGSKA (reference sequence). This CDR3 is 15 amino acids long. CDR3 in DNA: TGCAGTGCTAGAGATCAGTCGGGGGGGCCAAATGAGCAGTTCTTC. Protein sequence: CSARDQSGGPNEQFF.

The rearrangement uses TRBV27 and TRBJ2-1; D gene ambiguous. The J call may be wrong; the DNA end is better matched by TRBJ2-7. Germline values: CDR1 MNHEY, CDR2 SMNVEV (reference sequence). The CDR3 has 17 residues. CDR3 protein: CASSFPPVGRAYNEQYF. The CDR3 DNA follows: TGTGCCAGCAGTTTCCCCCCGGTGGGTAGAGCCTACAATGAGCAGTACTTC.

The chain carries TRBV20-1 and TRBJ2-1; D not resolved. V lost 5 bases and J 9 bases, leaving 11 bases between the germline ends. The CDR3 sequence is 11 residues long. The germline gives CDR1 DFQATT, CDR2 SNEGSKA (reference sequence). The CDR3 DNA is TGCAGTGCTTTCCGGAACGGTGAGCAGTTCTTC. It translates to CSAFRNGEQFF.

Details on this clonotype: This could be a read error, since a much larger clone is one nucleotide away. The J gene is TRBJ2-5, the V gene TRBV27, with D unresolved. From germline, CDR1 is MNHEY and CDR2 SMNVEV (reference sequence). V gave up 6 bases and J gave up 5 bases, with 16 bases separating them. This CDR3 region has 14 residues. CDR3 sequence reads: CASRPIFTGETQYF. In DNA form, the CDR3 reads TGTGCCAGCAGGCCGATATTTACTGGGGAGACCCAGTACTTC.

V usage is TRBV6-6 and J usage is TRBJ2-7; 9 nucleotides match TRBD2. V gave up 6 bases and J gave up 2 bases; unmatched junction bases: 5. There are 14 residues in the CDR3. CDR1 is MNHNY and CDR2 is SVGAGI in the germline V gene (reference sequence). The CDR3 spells CASRPSGDPYEQYF. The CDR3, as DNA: TGTGCCAGCAGGCCTAGCGGGGACCCCTACGAGCAGTACTTC.

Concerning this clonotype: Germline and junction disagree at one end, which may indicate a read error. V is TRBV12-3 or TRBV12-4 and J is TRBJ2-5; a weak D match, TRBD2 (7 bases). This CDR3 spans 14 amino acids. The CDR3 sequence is CASSLGRGANEQYF. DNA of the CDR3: TGTGCCAGCAGCTTAGGGAGGGGGGCAAATGAGCAGTACTTC.

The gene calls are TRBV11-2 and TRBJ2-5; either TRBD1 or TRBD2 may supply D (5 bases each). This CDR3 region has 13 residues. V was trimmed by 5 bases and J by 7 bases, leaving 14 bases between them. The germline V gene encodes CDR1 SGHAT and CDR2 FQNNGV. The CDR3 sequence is CASSRDGRGTQYF. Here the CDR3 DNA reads TGTGCCAGCAGCCGGGACGGCCGGGGGACCCAGTACTTC.

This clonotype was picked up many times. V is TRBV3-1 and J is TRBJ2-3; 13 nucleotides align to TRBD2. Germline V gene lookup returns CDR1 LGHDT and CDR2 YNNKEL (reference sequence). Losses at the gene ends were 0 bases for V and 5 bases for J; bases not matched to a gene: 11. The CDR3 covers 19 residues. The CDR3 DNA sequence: TGTGCCAGCAGCCAAGATGCCCCCACTAGCGGGGGGGCCGGAGATACGCAGTATTTT. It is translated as CASSQDAPTSGGAGDTQYF.